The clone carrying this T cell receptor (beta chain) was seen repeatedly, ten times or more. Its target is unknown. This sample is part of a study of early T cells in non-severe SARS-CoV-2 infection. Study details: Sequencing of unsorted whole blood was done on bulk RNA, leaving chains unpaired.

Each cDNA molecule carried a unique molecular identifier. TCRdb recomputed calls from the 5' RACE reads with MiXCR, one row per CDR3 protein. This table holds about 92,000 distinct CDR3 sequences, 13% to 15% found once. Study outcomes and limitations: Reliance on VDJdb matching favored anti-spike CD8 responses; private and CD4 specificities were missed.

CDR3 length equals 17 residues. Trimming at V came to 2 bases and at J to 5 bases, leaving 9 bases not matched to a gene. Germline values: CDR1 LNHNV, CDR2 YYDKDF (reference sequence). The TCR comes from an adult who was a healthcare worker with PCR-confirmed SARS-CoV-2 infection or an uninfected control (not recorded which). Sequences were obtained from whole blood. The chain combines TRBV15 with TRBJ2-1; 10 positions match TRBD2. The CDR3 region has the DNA TGTGCCACCAGCAGAAAGCGAGCGGGAGGGCCTGACAATGAGCAGTTCTTC. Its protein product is CATSRKRAGGPDNEQFF.